The 24 T cell receptor beta chains below were found in one sample sequenced in a study of cytomegalovirus exposure and HLA in healthy donors. The PCR used 60 Vbeta and 13 Jbeta primers. Here immunoSEQ multiplex PCR was the method, and the copy in TCRdb shows in-frame clones only, minus some. The table includes hundreds of thousands of clones, about 75% detected once. Input material: PBMCs. The source is a woman aged 30 to 39 in good health and CMV-seronegative.

The V call is TRBV19, the J call TRBJ2-1, with 9 bases matching TRBD2. CDR3 size: 16 residues. V lost 1 base, J lost 5 bases, and 6 bases stayed unmatched. CDR1 and CDR2 from the germline V gene are LNHDA and SQIVND (reference sequence). The CDR3: CASSIVLGTSNNEQFF. The DNA for the CDR3 is TGTGCCAGTAGTATAGTCCTCGGGACTAGCAACAATGAGCAGTTCTTC.

In regard to this clone: Other DNA variants within this sample encode the same CDR3. This chain connects TRBV30 to TRBJ2-5; 11 positions agree with TRBD2. The CDR3 sequence is 15 residues long. Trimming at V came to 3 bases and at J to 0 bases, leaving 3 bases not matched to a gene. CDR1 and CDR2 (germline): GTSNPN, SVGIG (reference sequence). The CDR3 here is CAWRLAGAYQETQYF. CDR3 in DNA: TGTGCCTGGAGACTAGCGGGGGCGTACCAAGAGACCCAGTACTTC.

A remark on this clone: At one boundary the junction diverges from the germline segment, which might be a read error. The chain is built from TRBV5-3 and TRBJ1-1, with a tentative D call TRBD1 (5 bases). TRBV5-3 is sorted into the ORF group, with uncertain function. There are 15 residues in the CDR3. CDR3 coding DNA: TGTGCCAGCAGCTTGGTTCAGGGTTCGACCACTGAAGCTTTCTTT. It encodes CASSLVQGSTTEAFF.

A single count supports this clone. The genes are TRBV25-1 and TRBJ2-3; D is ambiguous. Germline V gene data show CDR1 as MGHDK and CDR2 as SYGVNS. This CDR3 comprises 13 residues. V lost 3 bases and J 5 bases, leaving 9 bases between the germline ends. CDR3 in amino acids: CASSDAYRDTQYF. CDR3 DNA sequence: TGTGCCAGCAGTGATGCCTACCGAGATACGCAGTATTTT.

This clone occurred once. V and J are TRBV30 and TRBJ2-1; TRBD2 matches 7 bases. Germline V gives CDR1 GTSNPN, CDR2 SVGIG (reference sequence). The CDR3 extends over 13 amino acids. V trimming: 5 bases; J trimming: 4 bases; junction bases outside the gene matches: 5. The CDR3 loop is CAWERDPYNEQFF. In DNA, the CDR3 is TGTGCCTGGGAGCGGGACCCTTACAATGAGCAGTTCTTC. Combining the CDR3 with reference TRBV30 and TRBJ2-1 gives the whole variable domain SQTIHQWPATLVQPVGSPLSLECTVEGTSNPNLYWYRQAAGRGLQLLFYSVGIGQISSEVPQNLSASRPQDRQFILSSKKLLLSDSGFYLCAWERDPYNEQFFGPGTRLTVL.

The chain uses TRBV5-4 and TRBJ2-7; TRBD1 might be the D (6 bases). CDR1 and CDR2 (germline): SGHNT, YYREEE (reference sequence). The V end lost 4 bases, the J end lost 5 bases, and 19 bases lay between the germline ends. This CDR3 has 15 residues. The CDR3 nucleotides read TGTGCCAGCAGCGCAACCCAAATCAGGGGCAACGAGCAGTACTTC. This codes for CASSATQIRGNEQYF. Based on the CDR3 plus reference TRBV5-4 and TRBJ2-7, the full variable domain is ETGVTQSPTHLIKTRGQQVTLRCSSQSGHNTVSWYQQALGQGPQFIFQYYREEENGRGNFPPRFSGLQFPNYSSELNVNALELDDSALYLCASSATQIRGNEQYFGPGTRLTVT.

The chain combines TRBV30 with TRBJ1-1; 7 bases agree with TRBD1. CDR1 is GTSNPN, CDR2 SVGIG, per germline (reference sequence). After removal of 4 bases from V and 1 base from J, the junction contained 12 bases not matched to a gene. This CDR3 has 16 residues. CDR3 loop: CAWKQAPQGWNTEAFF. CDR3 bases: TGTGCCTGGAAACAAGCCCCACAGGGGTGGAACACTGAAGCTTTCTTT. The full variable domain, its missing parts supplied by reference TRBV30 and TRBJ1-1, is SQTIHQWPATLVQPVGSPLSLECTVEGTSNPNLYWYRQAAGRGLQLLFYSVGIGQISSEVPQNLSASRPQDRQFILSSKKLLLSDSGFYLCAWKQAPQGWNTEAFFGQGTRLTVV.

This rearrangement joins TRBV29-1 to TRBJ2-4, with a possible D match to TRBD2 (6 bases). CDR1 SQVTM and CDR2 ANQGSEA come from the germline V gene. The CDR3 is made up of 18 amino acids. V was cut by 4 bases and J by 9 bases, with 31 bases left in between. DNA for the CDR3: TGCAGCGTTGTCCGATCGTGGTACTATAGAAAGGGACTTAGCATTCAGTACTTC. Its translation is CSVVRSWYYRKGLSIQYF.

In its sample, this clone was seen a few times. The rearrangement joins TRBV11-3 to TRBJ1-2; 10 nucleotides match TRBD1. Per germline, CDR1 SGHNT and CDR2 YENEEA. V dropped 5 bases and J dropped 2; count of bases not matched to a gene: 5. The CDR3 spans 15 residues. CDR3 sequence reads: CASSAGTGDNYGYTF. CDR3 in DNA: TGTGCCAGCAGCGCCGGGACAGGGGACAACTATGGCTACACCTTC.

The V gene is TRBV6-6, the J gene TRBJ2-5; 8 positions match TRBD1. V trimming: 11 bases; J trimming: 7 bases; junction bases outside the gene matches: 6. Germline V CDR1 and CDR2: MNHNY, SVGAGI (reference sequence). This CDR3 is 11 amino acids long. This chain's CDR3 is CAVQGVGTQYF. As DNA, the CDR3 is TGTGCCGTACAGGGGGTAGGGACCCAGTACTTC.

This clone has just a few counts. A far larger clone is one nucleotide away, so this likely arose from a read error. The chain is built from TRBV29-1 and TRBJ1-1, with 7 bases matching TRBD1. The CDR3 totals 13 residues. From germline, CDR1 is SQVTM and CDR2 ANQGSEA. V lost 6 bases, J lost 4 bases, and 8 bases stayed unmatched. The CDR3 nucleotides are TGCAGCGTCGACAGGGTGGGGTCCACTGAAGCTTTCTTT. Protein: CSVDRVGSTEAFF.

V is TRBV5-4 and J is TRBJ1-2; weak D call: TRBD1 (6 bases). The CDR3 extends over 13 amino acids. Between the trimmed V and J ends, which lost 4 bases and 10 bases, there was a span of 17 bases. CDR1 and CDR2 from the germline V gene are SGHNT and YYREEE (reference sequence). The CDR3 region is CASSLRTGPDYTF. In DNA form, the CDR3 reads TGTGCCAGCAGCCTCCGTACAGGGCCCGACTACACCTTC.

The chain is built from TRBV19 and TRBJ2-7; 7 bases match TRBD1. Looked up from germline, CDR1 is LNHDA and CDR2 is SQIVND (reference sequence). This CDR3 region has 17 residues. Trimming at V came to 4 bases and at J to 2 bases, leaving 14 bases not matched to a gene. CDR3 in amino acids: CASSNPRGQEATYEQYF. CDR3 coding DNA: TGTGCCAGTAGTAACCCCCGTGGACAGGAGGCAACCTACGAGCAGTACTTC.

The rearrangement links TRBV11-3 to TRBJ2-2; 11 bases are shared with TRBD1. The CDR3 consists of 17 residues. V trimming: 5 bases; J trimming: 2 bases; junction bases outside the gene matches: 7. CDR1 and CDR2 (germline): SGHNT, YENEEA. The CDR3 loop is CASSPRWTGGNTGELFF. The DNA of the CDR3 is TGTGCCAGCAGCCCGCGATGGACAGGGGGCAACACCGGGGAGCTGTTTTTT. Using reference TRBV11-3 and TRBJ2-2 for the parts outside the CDR3, the full variable domain is EAGVVQSPRYKIIEKKQPVAFWCNPISGHNTLYWYLQNLGQGPELLIRYENEEAVDDSQLPKDRFSAERLKGVDSTLKIQPAELGDSAVYLCASSPRWTGGNTGELFFGEGSRLTVL.

In this sample, this clone turned up once. The chain is built from TRBV5-4 and TRBJ1-1; D gene ambiguous. Germline V gene lookup returns CDR1 SGHNT and CDR2 YYREEE (reference sequence). Trimming cost V 2 bases and J 12 bases, with 14 bases left between them. CDR3 length equals 12 residues. CDR3 nucleotide sequence: TGTGCCAGCAGCTTAATGGAGACGGAGACTTTCTTT. Amino acids: CASSLMETETFF.

In this sample, this clone turned up once. The chain employs TRBV11-2 and TRBJ2-3, with D possibly matching TRBD2 (5 bases). Per germline, CDR1 SGHAT and CDR2 FQNNGV. V was trimmed by 5 bases and J by 5 bases, leaving 8 bases between them. The CDR3 is 12 amino acids. The CDR3 loop reads CASSAGEDTQYF. The CDR3 nucleotides are TGTGCCAGCAGCGCCGGGGAAGATACGCAGTATTTT.

The rearrangement links TRBV27 to TRBJ1-1; 8 bases fit TRBD1. The junction had 5 bases not matched to a gene; V was cut back by 5 bases and J by 3 bases. Germline CDR1 is MNHEY and CDR2 is SMNVEV (reference sequence). The CDR3 loop spans 14 amino acids. The CDR3 region has the DNA TGTGCCAGCAGTAGGACAGGGTTCGACACTGAAGCTTTCTTT. The encoded protein is CASSRTGFDTEAFF.

This sequence joins TRBV30 and TRBJ2-5; the match to TRBD1 covers 7 bases. Unmatched junction bases numbered 9, after V lost 2 bases and J lost 9 bases. The CDR3 spans 13 residues. Germline CDR1 and CDR2: GTSNPN and SVGIG (reference sequence). CDR3 sequence: CAWSQEQGNSQYF. The CDR3, as DNA: TGTGCCTGGAGTCAAGAACAGGGGAATTCCCAGTACTTC.

V usage is TRBV2 and J usage is TRBJ2-7; TRBD1 matches 7 bases. After removal of 11 bases from V and 2 bases from J, the junction contained 12 bases not matched to a gene. The CDR3 totals 14 residues. Germline V gene sequence: CDR1 SNHLY, CDR2 FYNNEI. CDR3 sequence (DNA): TGTGCCGCCACGAGGGACAGTGGTCCCTACGAGCAGTACTTC. It is translated as CAATRDSGPYEQYF.

This chain links TRBV7-9 with TRBJ1-5, with D possibly being TRBD1 (5 bases). Trimming pared 10 bases from V and 6 bases from J, leaving 19 bases between. CDR1 SEHNR and CDR2 FQNEAQ come from the germline V gene (reference sequence). The CDR3 has 14 amino acids. The DNA for the CDR3 is TGTGCCACCGCGGGGGAAGGCTTAGTTCAGCCCCAGCATTTT. It yields the protein CATAGEGLVQPQHF.

The genes are TRBV19 and TRBJ1-5; the match to TRBD1 covers 10 bases. The CDR3 sequence is 18 residues long. Trimming took 5 bases from V and 2 from J; bases not matched to a gene: 12. Germline lookup yields CDR1 LNHDA and CDR2 SQIVND (reference sequence). The CDR3 here is CASSSPRDRGWGNQPQHF. The CDR3 DNA is TGTGCCAGTAGTTCCCCGCGGGACAGGGGTTGGGGCAATCAGCCCCAGCATTTT.

The rearrangement uses TRBV7-9 and TRBJ1-2; possible D gene TRBD1, 6 bases. The CDR3 totals 14 residues. CDR1 is SEHNR and CDR2 is FQNEAQ in the germline V gene (reference sequence). V dropped 6 bases and J dropped 8 bases, with 19 bases sitting between them. CDR3 in DNA: TGTGCCAGCAGACATGCCCAGGGGCTTAAGGGCTACACCTTC. Its protein is CASRHAQGLKGYTF.

The rearrangement links TRBV30 to TRBJ1-4; 7 positions agree with TRBD1. The CDR3 length is 14 residues. With V trimmed by 0 bases and J by 6 bases, 4 bases remained unmatched. The V gene's germline CDR1 is GTSNPN and CDR2 SVGIG (reference sequence). CDR3 loop: CAWSVTGRDEKLFF. CDR3 bases: TGTGCCTGGAGTGTGACAGGGCGGGATGAAAAACTGTTTTTT.

This chain links TRBV7-9 with TRBJ1-3, with a possible D match to TRBD1 (5 bases). The CDR3 contains 15 residues. Between the trimmed V and J ends, which lost 0 bases and 7 bases, there was a span of 13 bases. CDR1 is SEHNR and CDR2 is FQNEAQ in the germline V gene (reference sequence). CDR3 region: CASSLAGGEGNTIYF. The CDR3 region has the DNA TGTGCCAGCAGCTTAGCCGGGGGAGAAGGGAACACCATATATTTT. Using reference TRBV7-9 and TRBJ1-3 for the parts outside the CDR3, the full variable domain is DTGVSQNPRHKITKRGQNVTFRCDPISEHNRLYWYRQTLGQGPEFLTYFQNEAQLEKSRLLSDRFSAERPKGSFSTLEIQRTEQGDSAMYLCASSLAGGEGNTIYFGEGSWLTVV.